This T cell receptor (beta chain) comes out of a study of blood T cell repertoires in COVID-19. Overall study: Sources were T cells, B-cell-depleted T cells, or PBMCs; the material itself was cDNA or gDNA.

In the original analysis: The authors estimated nucleated cell counts from reference gene primer amplification. Sequenced by immunoSEQ multiplex PCR; TCRdb stores in-frame clones only, minus some. V and J calls and clone size are copied from that table; D and trimming were computed from the DNA. The table records a few hundred thousand clones, roughly 84% of them present only once. Membership in each cohort depended on participant-reported clinical history. Each exposed participant met a COVID-19 case in the 2 weeks preceding study entry. Germline V gene sequence: CDR1 SGHVS, CDR2 FQNEAQ. This CDR3 has 15 residues. Trimming stripped 0 bases from V and 3 bases from J, with 10 bases between.

Sequencing was performed on PBMCs or T cells enriched from blood (not recorded which). The chain has TRBV7-8 and TRBJ2-3; D not certain. The source is a woman in her forties or fifties who had been exposed to COVID-19. CDR3 residues: CASSLALTGTDTQYF. CDR3 coding DNA: TGTGCCAGCAGCTTAGCCCTGACGGGTACAGATACGCAGTATTTT.